The 28 T cell receptor beta chains listed next were all sequenced from one sample in a study of T-cell memory formation after mild COVID-19. TCRdb re-analysed the 5' RACE reads in MiXCR, keeping a single row per CDR3 protein. This table has 300,000 or so distinct CDR3 sequences, less than 20% appearing once. The sample comprised PBMCs or a T cell subset sorted from them (not recorded which). The receptor source for this set is a man younger than 35 who had mild COVID-19 (a few samples of this study predate the infection). Cell type and time point are not known.

The sample holds a few counts of this clonotype. The chain links TRBV7-2 to TRBJ2-2, with D unresolved. Between the trimmed V and J ends, which lost 5 bases and 6 bases, there was a span of 16 bases. The CDR3 totals 15 residues. Germline V gene lookup returns CDR1 SGHTA and CDR2 FQGNSA. In DNA, the CDR3 is TGTGCCAGCAGCCCACGAGCTAGGTCAGCCGGGGAGCTGTTTTTT. Protein sequence: CASSPRARSAGELFF.

A note on this clonotype: Just one base apart from a much larger clone, this may be a read error. This sequence joins TRBV5-1 and TRBJ2-5; TRBD2 matches at 10 bases. Germline CDR1 reads SGHRS; CDR2 reads YFSETQ. There are 17 residues in the CDR3. The CDR3, as DNA: TGCGCCAGCATCTTGGCCCTGAGCGGGGGGGCCCAGGAGACCCAGTACTTC. Its translation: CASILALSGGAQETQYF.

This clonotype was counted a few times. The V call is TRBV12-3 or TRBV12-4, the J call TRBJ2-1, with 12 nucleotides matching TRBD2. The CDR3 consists of 19 residues. Germline trimming cut 3 bases from V and 4 bases from J; bases unmatched to any gene: 13. CDR3 bases: TGTGCCAGCAGTTTCTTAGGACTAGCGGGGACTAGAGGGTACAATGAGCAGTTCTTC. Amino acid sequence: CASSFLGLAGTRGYNEQFF.

The gene calls are TRBV20-1 and TRBJ1-1; TRBD1 is a possible D gene (6 bases). CDR1 is DFQATT and CDR2 is SNEGSKA in the germline V gene (reference sequence). The CDR3 loop spans 14 amino acids. Trimming cost V 6 bases and J 4 bases, with 18 bases left between them. In DNA form, the CDR3 reads TGCAGTGCCTCCACGGTACGGGGGCGCACTGAAGCTTTCTTT. It encodes CSASTVRGRTEAFF.

The chain uses TRBV5-1 and TRBJ1-5; tentative D call: TRBD1 (5 bases). Germline loops: CDR1 SGHRS, CDR2 YFSETQ. With 7 bases removed from V and 0 bases from J, the gap between germline ends came to 8 bases. The CDR3 length is 13 residues. DNA of the CDR3: TGCGCCAGCTCGACAGATAGCAATCAGCCCCAGCATTTT. Its translation is CASSTDSNQPQHF.

V gene TRBV29-1 combines with J gene TRBJ2-5, with a weak D call TRBD2 (6 bases). CDR1 and CDR2 from the germline V gene are SQVTM and ANQGSEA. CDR3 length: 14 residues. Trimming removed 6 bases from V and 0 bases from J, with 14 bases in between. The CDR3 loop is CSVGPGLHQETQYF. CDR3 nucleotide sequence: TGCAGCGTCGGTCCGGGACTGCACCAAGAGACCCAGTACTTC.

Only a few counts were recorded for this clonotype. CDR3: CAVESGGAADTQYF. DNA of the CDR3: TGTGCCGTCGAAAGCGGGGGGGCGGCAGATACGCAGTATTTT. The chain uses TRBV10-3 and TRBJ2-3; TRBD2 aligns across 10 bases. The CDR3 totals 14 residues. V was clipped by 11 bases and J by 4 bases; unmatched bases: 9. Germline CDR1 and CDR2: ENHRY and SYGVKD.

This clonotype has just a few counts. J is TRBJ2-3 and V is TRBV3-1; D gene ambiguous. Trimming removed 6 bases from V and 3 bases from J, with 7 bases in between. In germline, CDR1 is LGHDT, CDR2 YNNKEL (reference sequence). This CDR3 comprises 12 residues. CDR3 coding DNA: TGTGCCAGCAGTCAAAATACAGATACGCAGTATTTT. Protein product: CASSQNTDTQYF.

This clonotype is deemed medium-sized. The gene calls are TRBV12-3 or TRBV12-4 and TRBJ2-1; 9 positions agree with TRBD2. This CDR3 is 16 amino acids long. J was trimmed by 4 bases and V by 3 bases; bases with no gene match: 7. The CDR3 loop is CASSFLAGGPYNEQFF. CDR3 sequence (DNA): TGTGCCAGCAGTTTCCTCGCGGGGGGGCCTTACAATGAGCAGTTCTTC.

Only a few counts were recorded for this clonotype. This sequence joins TRBV6-2 or TRBV6-3 and TRBJ2-3; D not certain. Germline CDR1 and CDR2: MNHEY and SVGEGT. Trimming left V 5 bases short and J 10 bases short, with 13 bases between. The CDR3 totals 12 residues. The CDR3 protein is CASSPPERAQYF. The CDR3 nucleotides read TGTGCCAGCAGTCCCCCTGAACGGGCGCAGTATTTT.

The genes are TRBV4-1 and TRBJ2-2; no definite D call. This CDR3 has 16 residues. Trimming removed 1 base from V and 2 bases from J, with 11 bases in between. Germline V gene data show CDR1 as MGHRA and CDR2 as YSYEKL. DNA for the CDR3: TGCGCCAGCAGCCAAGGTTGGGCAGGAAACACCGGGGAGCTGTTTTTT. Its protein is CASSQGWAGNTGELFF.

CDR3 sequence: CASSPTSGGHPGELFF. DNA for the CDR3: TGTGCCAGCAGTCCAACTAGCGGGGGCCACCCCGGGGAGCTGTTTTTT. The J gene is TRBJ2-2, the V gene TRBV6-2 or TRBV6-3; TRBD2 aligns across 11 bases. The CDR3 extends over 16 amino acids. CDR1 is MNHEY and CDR2 is SVGEGT in the germline V gene. V was clipped by 5 bases and J by 6 bases; unmatched bases: 8.

The chain couples TRBV10-3 to TRBJ2-7, with D possibly being TRBD1 or TRBD2 (5 bases each). Trimming removed 6 bases at V and 1 base at J, with 13 bases between. There are 14 residues in the CDR3. The germline V gene has CDR1 ENHRY and CDR2 SYGVKD. CDR3: CAIRGTKKSYEQYF. In DNA form, the CDR3 reads TGTGCCATCAGGGGGACCAAGAAGTCCTACGAGCAGTACTTC.

The chain uses TRBV5-1 and TRBJ2-7; D perhaps matches TRBD2 (5 bases). The V gene lost 0 bases and the J gene lost 2 bases, with 9 bases spanning the gap. CDR3 length equals 14 residues. The germline CDR1 and CDR2 sequences are SGHRS and YFSETQ. CDR3 loop: CASSLGARAYEQYF. CDR3 in DNA: TGCGCCAGCAGCTTGGGAGCGAGGGCCTACGAGCAGTACTTC.

This clonotype was observed a handful of times. The rearrangement uses TRBV20-1 and TRBJ2-7, with D tentatively TRBD1 (5 bases). CDR1 DFQATT and CDR2 SNEGSKA come from the germline V gene (reference sequence). Deletions cut 0 bases from V and 3 bases from J, with 18 bases between. The CDR3 totals 16 residues. The CDR3 loop reads CSARDRTGQAFYEQYF. The CDR3 nucleotides read TGCAGTGCTAGAGACCGTACAGGACAAGCCTTCTACGAGCAGTACTTC.

This clonotype has a count of ten or more. This chain links TRBV11-2 with TRBJ2-3; unclear D gene. V shed 4 bases and J shed 7 bases, with 3 bases lying between them. The germline V gene encodes CDR1 SGHAT and CDR2 FQNNGV. CDR3 length: 10 amino acids. The CDR3 nucleotides are TGTGCCAGCAGCTCCTATACGCAGTATTTT. Its protein product is CASSSYTQYF.

This clonotype was seen a few times. This chain links TRBV7-9 with TRBJ2-3; D gene uncertain. V was shortened by 11 bases and J by 0 bases, with 33 bases between the two germline ends. The CDR3 totals 20 residues. CDR1 is SEHNR and CDR2 is FQNEAQ in the germline V gene (reference sequence). CDR3 nucleotide sequence: TGTGCCGCCCCCCGGGCCGATAATCCGTCTATGTCCGGTAGCACAGATACGCAGTATTTT. This translates into CAAPRADNPSMSGSTDTQYF.

J is TRBJ2-7 and V is TRBV7-3; a possible D gene is TRBD2 (6 bases). The CDR3 covers 14 residues. Germline CDR1 is SGHTA and CDR2 is FQGTGA. The V and J ends lost 5 bases and 7 bases respectively, with 18 bases between them. CDR3 in amino acids: CASSPGTRTGEQYF. CDR3 sequence (DNA): TGTGCCAGCAGCCCTGGGACTCGGACCGGGGAGCAGTACTTC.

This clonotype showed up just a few times. The J gene is TRBJ2-7, the V gene TRBV4-1; no reliable D call. Trimming left V 1 base short and J 3 bases short, with 10 bases between. The V gene's germline CDR1 is MGHRA and CDR2 YSYEKL. CDR3 length equals 14 residues. CDR3 sequence (DNA): TGCGCCAGCAGCCAAGCCCCGACAAGCTACGAGCAGTACGTC. This encodes CASSQAPTSYEQYV.

This clonotype was counted a few times. The CDR3 nucleotides read TGTGCCAGCAGCTCGGGGCCGGGGGACGAGCAGTACGTC. This codes for CASSSGPGDEQYV. J is TRBJ2-7 and V is TRBV7-8; D is perhaps TRBD2 (6 bases). The V end lost 4 bases, the J end lost 5 bases, and 12 bases lay between the germline ends. The CDR3 loop spans 13 amino acids. Germline V gene data show CDR1 as SGHVS and CDR2 as FQNEAQ.

This clonotype was seen at least ten times. J is TRBJ2-5 and V is TRBV12-3 or TRBV12-4, with TRBD2 matching over 11 bases. This CDR3 is built from 15 residues. V gave up 6 bases and J gave up 5 bases; unmatched junction bases: 8. The CDR3 here is CASSSLAGGRETQYF. The CDR3 DNA follows: TGTGCCAGCAGCTCTCTAGCGGGGGGCCGGGAGACCCAGTACTTC.

V is TRBV12-5 and J is TRBJ1-1; 9 positions agree with TRBD1. Germline trimming cut 5 bases from V and 3 bases from J; bases unmatched to any gene: 4. Looked up from germline, CDR1 is LGHNT and CDR2 is FRNRAP. CDR3 size: 14 residues. The CDR3 DNA sequence: TGTGCTAGTGGTGTCCGGGACAGGGACACTGAAGCTTTCTTT. Its protein product is CASGVRDRDTEAFF. The full variable domain, rest sourced from reference TRBV12-5 and TRBJ1-1, is DARVTQTPRHKVTEMGQEVTMRCQPILGHNTVFWYRQTMMQGLELLAYFRNRAPLDDSGMPKDRFSAEMPDATLATLKIQPSEPRDSAVYFCASGVRDRDTEAFFGQGTRLTVV.

This chain joins TRBV12-3 or TRBV12-4 and TRBJ1-6; maybe TRBD1 (6 bases). Trimming removed 5 bases at V and 2 bases at J, with 10 bases between. The CDR3 is 15 amino acids. The DNA of the CDR3 is TGTGCCAGCAGTCTCACAGGGACCTATAATTCACCCCTCCACTTT. Translation gives CASSLTGTYNSPLHF.

This clonotype was detected many times. The J gene is TRBJ1-2, the V gene TRBV4-1, with TRBD1 as a possible D gene (5 bases). V was cut by 3 bases and J by 5 bases, with 13 bases left in between. The CDR3 is 14 amino acids. The germline CDR1 and CDR2 sequences are MGHRA and YSYEKL. CDR3 loop: CASSQQGRKYGYTF. CDR3 coding DNA: TGCGCCAGCAGCCAGCAGGGCCGAAAGTATGGCTACACCTTC.

This rearrangement joins TRBV4-3 to TRBJ1-6; D gene ambiguous. V shed 7 bases and J shed 0 bases, with 13 bases lying between them. The germline CDR1 and CDR2 sequences are LGHNA and YSLEER. This CDR3 has 16 residues. The CDR3 spells CASTRALGSYNSPLHF. The DNA for the CDR3 is TGCGCCAGCACCCGGGCATTAGGCTCCTATAATTCACCCCTCCACTTT.

The CDR3 bases are TGTGCCAGCAGCTTACTCCGGGGTGGGACAGGCACAGATACGCAGTATTTT. As protein: CASSLLRGGTGTDTQYF. This chain links TRBV7-3 with TRBJ2-3, with 7 positions matching TRBD1. Germline CDR1 and CDR2: SGHTA and FQGTGA. V was clipped by 2 bases and J by 1 base; unmatched bases: 9. The CDR3 sequence is 17 residues long.

The sample holds a few counts of this clonotype. This sequence joins TRBV10-1 and TRBJ2-5; TRBD2 matches at 8 bases. The CDR3 is 16 residues long. Germline assignment: CDR1 WNHNN and CDR2 SYGVQD (reference sequence). V lost 3 bases, J lost 5 bases, and 11 bases stayed unmatched. The CDR3: CASSDESGGRAETQYF. The CDR3 nucleotides are TGCGCCAGCAGTGACGAGAGCGGGGGTAGAGCGGAGACCCAGTACTTC.

The V and J genes are TRBV7-2 and TRBJ1-6; D might be TRBD1 (5 bases). V lost 5 bases and J lost 7, with 15 bases in between. There are 15 residues in the CDR3. Germline loops: CDR1 SGHTA, CDR2 FQGNSA. CDR3 bases: TGTGCCAGCAGCGCCCCGGGGGGATTCAATTCACCCCTCCACTTT. Encoded protein: CASSAPGGFNSPLHF.